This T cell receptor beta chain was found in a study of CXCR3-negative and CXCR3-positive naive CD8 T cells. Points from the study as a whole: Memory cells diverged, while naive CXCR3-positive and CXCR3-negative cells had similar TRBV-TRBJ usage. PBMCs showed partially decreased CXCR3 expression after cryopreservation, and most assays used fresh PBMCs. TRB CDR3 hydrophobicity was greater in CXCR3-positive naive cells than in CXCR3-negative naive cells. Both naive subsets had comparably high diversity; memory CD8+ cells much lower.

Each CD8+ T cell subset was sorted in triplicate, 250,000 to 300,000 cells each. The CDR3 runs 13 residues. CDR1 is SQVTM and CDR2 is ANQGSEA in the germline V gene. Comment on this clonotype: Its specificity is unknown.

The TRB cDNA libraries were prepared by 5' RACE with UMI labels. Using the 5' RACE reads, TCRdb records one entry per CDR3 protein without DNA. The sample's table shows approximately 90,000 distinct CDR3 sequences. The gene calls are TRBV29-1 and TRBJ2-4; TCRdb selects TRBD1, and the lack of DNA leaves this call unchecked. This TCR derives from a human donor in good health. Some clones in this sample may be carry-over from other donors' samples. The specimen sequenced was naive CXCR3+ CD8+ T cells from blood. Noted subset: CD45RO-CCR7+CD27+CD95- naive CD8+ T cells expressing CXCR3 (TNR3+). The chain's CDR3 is CSVLFPGRDIQYF.